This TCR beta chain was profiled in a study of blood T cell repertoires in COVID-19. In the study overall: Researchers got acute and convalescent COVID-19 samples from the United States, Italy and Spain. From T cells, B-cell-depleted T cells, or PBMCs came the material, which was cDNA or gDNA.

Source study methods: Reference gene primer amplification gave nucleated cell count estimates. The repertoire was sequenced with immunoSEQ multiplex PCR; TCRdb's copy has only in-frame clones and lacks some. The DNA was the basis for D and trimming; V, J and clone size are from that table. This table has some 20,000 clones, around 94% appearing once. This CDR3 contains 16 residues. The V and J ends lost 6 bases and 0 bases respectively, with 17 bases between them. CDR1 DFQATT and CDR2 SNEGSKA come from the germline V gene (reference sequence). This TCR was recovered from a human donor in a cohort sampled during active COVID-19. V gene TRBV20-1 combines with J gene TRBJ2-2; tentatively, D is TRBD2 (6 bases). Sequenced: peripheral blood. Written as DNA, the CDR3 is TGCAGTGCCAGTCCCCTTAGCGGTGCGAACACCGGGGAGCTGTTTTTT. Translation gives CSASPLSGANTGELFF.